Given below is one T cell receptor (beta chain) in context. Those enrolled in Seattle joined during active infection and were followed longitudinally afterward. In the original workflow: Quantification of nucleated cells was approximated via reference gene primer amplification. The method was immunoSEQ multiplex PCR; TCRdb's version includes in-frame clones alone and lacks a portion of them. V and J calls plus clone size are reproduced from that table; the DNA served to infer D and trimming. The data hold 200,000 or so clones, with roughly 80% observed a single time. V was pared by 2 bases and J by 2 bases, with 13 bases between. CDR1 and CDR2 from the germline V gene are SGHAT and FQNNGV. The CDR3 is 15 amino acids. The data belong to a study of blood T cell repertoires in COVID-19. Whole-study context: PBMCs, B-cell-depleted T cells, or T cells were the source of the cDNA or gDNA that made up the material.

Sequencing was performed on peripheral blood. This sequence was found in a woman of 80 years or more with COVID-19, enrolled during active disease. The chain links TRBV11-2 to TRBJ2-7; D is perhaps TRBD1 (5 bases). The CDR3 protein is CASSLRSVGAYEQYF. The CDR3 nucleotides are TGTGCCAGCAGCTTACGCTCGGTAGGGGCCTACGAGCAGTACTTC.